This is a list of T cell receptor beta chains from one sample in a study of T cells and copy number aberrations in small-cell lung cancer. Sequencing used immunoSEQ multiplex PCR; TCRdb keeps in-frame clones, though not all of them. The sample consists of approximately 6,600 clones, roughly 76% of them appearing once. What was sequenced was normal tissue next to the tumor. The receptors derive from a woman aged 65 to 85 with small cell lung cancer. Some clones in this sample may be carry-over from other donors' samples. Each CDR3 is given with its conserved first and last residue. D genes are given only for firm matches. The listing skips clone size in some rows; elsewhere it reads once, few, many or a size class.

.	TRBJ2-2	TRBV5-1	.	CASSFSGANRELFF	TGCGCCAGCAGCTTTTCGGGAGCTAACCGGGAGCTGTTTTTT
TRBD2	TRBJ2-4	TRBV11-2	.	CASSFRAGVKNIQYF	TGTGCCAGCAGCTTCCGAGCGGGAGTAAAAAACATTCAGTACTTC
.	TRBJ2-5	TRBV6-1	once	CASSSTTYQETQYF	TGTGCCAGCAGCAGTACCACTTACCAAGAGACCCAGTACTTC
TRBD1	TRBJ2-1	TRBV19	.	CASSPHGTGIYNEQFF	TGTGCCAGTAGTCCCCACGGGACAGGGATCTACAATGAGCAGTTCTTC
TRBD2	TRBJ2-7	TRBV4-1	.	CASSQLAGDSYEQYF	TGCGCCAGCAGCCAACTAGCGGGGGACTCCTACGAGCAGTACTTC
TRBD1	TRBJ2-7	TRBV6-1	.	CANSLDRATYEQYF	TGTGCCAACAGTCTTGACAGGGCAACCTACGAGCAGTACTTC
.	TRBJ1-1	TRBV5-4	.	CASRPGANLEAFF	TGTGCCAGTCGGCCGGGGGCTAACCTAGAAGCTTTCTTT
.	TRBJ2-7	TRBV18	.	CASLPRDTANEQYF	TGTGCCAGCTTACCCCGGGACACAGCCAACGAGCAGTACTTC
.	TRBJ2-4	TRBV29-1	.	CSVVGAAKNIQYF	TGCAGCGTTGTTGGGGCCGCCAAAAACATTCAGTACTTC
.	TRBJ2-3	TRBV7-7	.	CASSLDTSTDTQYF	TGTGCTAGCAGCTTAGACACCAGCACAGATACGCAGTATTTT
TRBD1	TRBJ1-2	TRBV5-6	.	CASSPDRGLFGYTF	TGTGCCAGCAGCCCGGACAGGGGGCTCTTTGGCTACACCTTC
.	TRBJ1-1	TRBV4-3	.	CASSQDESTTEAFF	TGCGCCAGCAGCCAAGATGAGAGTACGACTGAAGCTTTCTTT
TRBD1	TRBJ1-5	TRBV19	.	CASSADRASGQPQHF	TGTGCCAGTAGTGCCGACAGGGCTTCAGGGCAGCCCCAGCATTTT